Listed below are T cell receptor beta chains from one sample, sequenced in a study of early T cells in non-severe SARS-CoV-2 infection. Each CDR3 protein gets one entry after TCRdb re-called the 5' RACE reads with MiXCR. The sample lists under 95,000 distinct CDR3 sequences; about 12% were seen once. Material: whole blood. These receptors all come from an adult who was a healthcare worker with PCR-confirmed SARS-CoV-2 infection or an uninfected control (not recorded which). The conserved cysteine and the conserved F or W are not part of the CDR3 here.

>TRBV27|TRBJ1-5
ASSPTSQGRSNQPQH
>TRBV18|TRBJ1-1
ASLQGRITEAF
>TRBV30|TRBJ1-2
AAGTGTGYT
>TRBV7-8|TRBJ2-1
ASSLRRNEQF
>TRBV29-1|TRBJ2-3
SVSWTLGADTQY
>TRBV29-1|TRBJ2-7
SVEISGFEQY
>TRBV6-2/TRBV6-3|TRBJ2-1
ASSRPPSGVQF
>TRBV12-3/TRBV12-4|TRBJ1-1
ASIPGIQRRAF
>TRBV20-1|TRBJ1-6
SARDAQAVVGSPLH
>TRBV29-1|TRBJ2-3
SVDGQGNTDTQY
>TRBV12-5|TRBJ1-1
ASAPTGRGAF
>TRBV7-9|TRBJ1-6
ASSFNSPLH
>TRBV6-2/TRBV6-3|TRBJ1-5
ASSGVLSRDRNQPQH
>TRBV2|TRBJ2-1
ASRADYNEQF
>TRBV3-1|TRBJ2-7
ASSLEGASYEQY
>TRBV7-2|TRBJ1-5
ASRLLQGSNQPQH
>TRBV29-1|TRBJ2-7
SVEEGLAGREQY
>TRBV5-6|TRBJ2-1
ASTVSLLPSSYNEQF
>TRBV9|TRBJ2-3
ASSVQRSTDTQY
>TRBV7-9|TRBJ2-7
ASSSIKYEQY
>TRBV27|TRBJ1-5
ASSQGGTGQPQH
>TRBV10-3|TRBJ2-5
AMSAEKETQY
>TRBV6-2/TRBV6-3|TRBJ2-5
ASSYSRRPQETQY
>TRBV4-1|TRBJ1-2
ASRPTGGLNYGYT
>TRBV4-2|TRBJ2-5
ASSLRTSGGGVETQY
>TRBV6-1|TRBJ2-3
ASSEATGRDTQY
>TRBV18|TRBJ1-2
ASSPLGDRYT
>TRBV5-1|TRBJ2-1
ASSLRLVEQF
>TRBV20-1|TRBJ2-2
SARDLAGDTGELF
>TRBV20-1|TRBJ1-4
SAKRDSQEKLF
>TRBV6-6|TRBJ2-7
ASRLDRGPYEQY
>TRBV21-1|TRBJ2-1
ASSKVPGLVYNEQF
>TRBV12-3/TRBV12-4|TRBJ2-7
ASTRTGSRNEQY
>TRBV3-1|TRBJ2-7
ASSSPGQGHEQY
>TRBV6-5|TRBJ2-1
ASSSGTSGRREF
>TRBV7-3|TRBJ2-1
ASSSGQGQSYNEQF
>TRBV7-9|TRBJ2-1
ASSSVTSGRINEQF
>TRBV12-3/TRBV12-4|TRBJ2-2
ASTSDRGHTGELF
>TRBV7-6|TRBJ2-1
ASSSGLNNEQF
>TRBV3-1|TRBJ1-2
ASRPTGDYGYT
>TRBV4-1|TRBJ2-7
ASSQDLGRAYEQY
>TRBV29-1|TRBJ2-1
SVEGLAGVWNEQF
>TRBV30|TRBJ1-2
AWSVKTPEFNYGYT
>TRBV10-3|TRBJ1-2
AARRTVGYGYT
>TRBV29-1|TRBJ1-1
SVEDVRTEAF
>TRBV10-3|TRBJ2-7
AIGSNPQNRPYEQY
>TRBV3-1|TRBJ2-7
ASSPPSWREGLNEQY
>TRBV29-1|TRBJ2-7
SVAGGPYEQY
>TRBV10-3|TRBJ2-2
AISDTPWTGELF
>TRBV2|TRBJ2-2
ASTRRESNTGELF
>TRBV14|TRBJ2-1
ASSQRRYNEQF
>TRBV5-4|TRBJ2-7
ASSLAGTYNYEQY